The 29 T cell receptor beta chains below all came from one sample that was sequenced in a study of breast tumors, draining lymph nodes, adjacent tissues. TCRdb called the multiplex PCR reads again in MiXCR, with one record for every CDR3 protein. The sample shows roughly 19,000 distinct CDR3 sequences, approximately 49% of them seen only once. Sequencing was performed on breast tumor tissue. These receptors originate from a female donor with breast cancer. Some clones in this sample may be carry-over from other donors' samples.

This clonotype is medium-sized by share. V gene TRBV30 combines with J gene TRBJ2-7, with D perhaps matching TRBD1 (5 bases). This CDR3 is built from 15 residues. Trimming removed 5 bases at V and 2 bases at J, with 19 bases between. The germline CDR1 and CDR2 sequences are GTSNPN and SVGIG (reference sequence). CDR3 sequence reads: CAWQSFGDSTYEQYF. Here the CDR3 DNA reads TGTGCCTGGCAGAGCTTTGGTGACAGTACCTACGAGCAGTACTTC.

This clonotype occurred many times. The germline gene is not matched at one end of the junction; a read error may be the cause. The genes are TRBV6-2 or TRBV6-3 and TRBJ2-7; 8 positions agree with TRBD2. Germline-derived CDR1 and CDR2 are MNHEY and SVGEGT. This CDR3 has 18 residues. The CDR3 DNA sequence: TGTGCCAGCAGTCACTCACCCGTAAGACCTAGCGGGTTGTACGAGCAGTACTTC. It specifies CASSHSPVRPSGLYEQYF.

The J gene is TRBJ2-3, the V gene TRBV24-1; TRBD2 agrees at 8 bases. This CDR3 spans 16 amino acids. V shed 6 bases and J 3 bases; nucleotides not matched to a gene: 10. Looked up from germline, CDR1 is KGHDR and CDR2 is SFDVKD. The CDR3 sequence: CATSLAGAGGTDTQYF. CDR3 coding DNA: TGTGCCACCAGTCTTGCTGGTGCGGGAGGTACAGATACGCAGTATTTT.

This clonotype was observed at least ten times. Being one base from a much bigger clone, this may be a read error. The V and J genes are TRBV6-6 and TRBJ1-4; D is ambiguous. Germline loops: CDR1 MNHNY, CDR2 SVGAGI (reference sequence). Trimming pared 5 bases from V and 8 bases from J, leaving 18 bases between. This CDR3 comprises 15 residues. This chain's CDR3 is CASSHLGLSGEKLFF. Here the CDR3 DNA reads TGTGCCAGCAGTCACCTTGGACTTAGTGGGGAAAAACTGTTTTTT.

This clonotype was observed at least ten times. V gene TRBV20-1 combines with J gene TRBJ2-1; 12 bases agree with TRBD2. The CDR3 totals 15 residues. CDR1 and CDR2 from the germline V gene are DFQATT and SNEGSKA (reference sequence). J was trimmed by 6 bases and V by 1 base; bases with no gene match: 4. The CDR3 region has the DNA TGCAGTGCTAGAGGGGAGACTAGCGGGAGCAATGAGCAGTTCTTC. This gives the protein CSARGETSGSNEQFF.

This clonotype was detected ten times or more. This may arise from a read error, as a much more abundant clone is one base away. The rearrangement joins TRBV20-1 to TRBJ2-7; 7 bases are a match to TRBD2. Germline lookup yields CDR1 DFQATT and CDR2 SNEGSKA (reference sequence). CDR3 length equals 15 residues. Trimming at V came to 3 bases and at J to 9 bases, leaving 17 bases not matched to a gene. The CDR3 bases are TGCAGTGCTAGTGCGCGGGAGTTGGCCTCAACGGGGCAGTACTTC. Its protein is CSASARELASTGQYF.

Regarding this clonotype: An end of the junction does not agree with germline; a read error may underlie this. The J gene is TRBJ1-2, the V gene TRBV12-5; a possible D gene is TRBD1 (5 bases). Germline lookup yields CDR1 LGHNT and CDR2 FRNRAP. The CDR3 spans 16 residues. The CDR3 loop is CASGLVTAGAGFGYTF. CDR3 in DNA: TGTGCTAGTGGCTTGGTCACCGCCGGGGCAGGATTTGGCTACACCTTC.

In this sample, this clonotype turned up once. For the CDR3, the DNA is TGTGCCAGCAGCCCAAGTATGGGGACGGCTGCCTCCTACGAGCAGTACTTC. As protein: CASSPSMGTAASYEQYF. V usage is TRBV9 and J usage is TRBJ2-7, with D perhaps assigned TRBD1 or TRBD2 (5 bases each). V was clipped by 4 bases and J by 0 bases, with 20 bases between them. Looked up from germline, CDR1 is SGDLS and CDR2 is YYNGEE. The CDR3 has 17 amino acids.

V is TRBV2 and J is TRBJ1-6; 7 bases match TRBD1. Trimming took 5 bases from V and 0 from J; bases not matched to a gene: 7. Germline V gene data show CDR1 as SNHLY and CDR2 as FYNNEI. CDR3 size: 17 residues. The CDR3, as DNA: TGTGCCAGCAGTCAGACAGGGAGGAGCTCCTATAATTCACCCCTCCACTTT. This translates into CASSQTGRSSYNSPLHF.

The CDR3 nucleotides read TGTGCCAGCAGTGAATCCCCTTACGAGCAGTACTTC. Translated, it gives CASSESPYEQYF. The V call is TRBV2, the J call TRBJ2-7; D unclear. From germline, CDR1 is SNHLY and CDR2 FYNNEI. The length of the CDR3 is 12 residues. V was trimmed by 2 bases and J by 4 bases, leaving 6 bases between them.

This chain joins TRBV24-1 and TRBJ2-7; 9 bases are a match to TRBD2. The CDR3 sequence is 12 residues long. Germline assignment: CDR1 KGHDR and CDR2 SFDVKD. Unmatched junction bases numbered 2, after V lost 6 bases and J lost 6 bases. The CDR3 loop is CATSTSGLEQYF. CDR3 nucleotides: TGTGCCACCAGTACTAGCGGGCTCGAGCAGTACTTC.

This chain connects TRBV4-2 to TRBJ2-5; D gene uncertain. Trimming stripped 6 bases from V and 5 bases from J, with 13 bases between. This CDR3 is 13 amino acids long. Germline CDR1 reads LGHNA; CDR2 reads YNFKEQ. The DNA for the CDR3 is TGTGCCAGCAGTGAATCTAGTTCGGAGACCCAGTACTTC. Amino acids: CASSESSSETQYF.

This clonotype appeared many times. The V call is TRBV12-3 or TRBV12-4, the J call TRBJ2-7; D unclear. Trimming removed 4 bases at V and 6 bases at J, with 10 bases between. This CDR3 is built from 12 residues. CDR3 residues: CASSSTLGEQYF. Written as DNA, the CDR3 is TGTGCCAGCAGTTCGACATTGGGCGAGCAGTACTTC.

The chain has TRBV20-1 and TRBJ2-1, with 15 bases lining up with TRBD2. Losses at the gene ends were 3 bases for V and 0 bases for J; bases not matched to a gene: 6. CDR1 is DFQATT and CDR2 is SNEGSKA in the germline V gene (reference sequence). CDR3 size: 18 residues. CDR3 DNA: TGCAGTGCTAGTGGGGGGACTAGCGGGAGGAGCTCCTACAATGAGCAGTTCTTC. Its translation: CSASGGTSGRSSYNEQFF.

The gene calls are TRBV4-3 and TRBJ1-1, with 10 bases lining up with TRBD1. Germline V gene sequence: CDR1 LGHNA, CDR2 YSLEER. CDR3 size: 14 residues. Trimming at V came to 3 bases and at J to 3 bases, leaving 1 base not matched to a gene. CDR3 loop: CASSHGTGDTEAFF. The CDR3 coding sequence is TGCGCCAGCAGCCACGGGACAGGGGACACTGAAGCTTTCTTT.

This clonotype has a count of ten or more. V gene TRBV9 combines with J gene TRBJ2-1; 8 bases agree with TRBD2. Germline V gives CDR1 SGDLS, CDR2 YYNGEE. The CDR3 loop spans 15 amino acids. V was pared by 3 bases and J by 5 bases, with 7 bases of the junction left unmatched. As DNA, the CDR3 is TGTGCCAGCAGCGCTATAGCGGGATTAAACAATGAGCAGTTCTTC. Its protein is CASSAIAGLNNEQFF.

The chain links TRBV2 to TRBJ2-2; D is unclear. Germline CDR1 and CDR2: SNHLY and FYNNEI. The CDR3 totals 13 residues. The V end was cut by 2 bases, the J end by 8 bases, with 9 bases between. CDR3 protein: CASSEPPTGELFF. Here the CDR3 DNA reads TGTGCCAGCAGTGAACCCCCGACAGGGGAGCTGTTTTTT.

There are many counts of this clonotype. The chain links TRBV12-5 to TRBJ2-5; a weak D match, TRBD1 (5 bases). With 1 base removed from V and 4 bases from J, the gap between germline ends came to 7 bases. The CDR3 length is 13 residues. Germline CDR1 reads LGHNT; CDR2 reads FRNRAP. In DNA, the CDR3 is TGTGCTAGTGGTTTGGGCAGGGTAGAGACCCAGTACTTC. This gives the protein CASGLGRVETQYF.

About this clonotype: At one end the junction does not follow the germline gene, possibly because of a read error. The rearrangement joins TRBV6-4 to TRBJ2-1; a possible D gene is TRBD1 (5 bases). CDR3 size: 16 residues. The V gene's germline CDR1 is MRHNA and CDR2 SNTAGT. The CDR3 sequence: CAGSHSNRGSYNEQFF. The CDR3 region has the DNA TGTGCCGGCAGTCATTCGAATAGGGGCTCCTACAATGAGCAGTTCTTC.

This clonotype was found many times. The CDR3 DNA is TGTGCCAGCAGCCGAACAGCAGGCACAGATACGCAGTATTTT. Protein product: CASSRTAGTDTQYF. The chain carries TRBV5-5 and TRBJ2-3, with D unclear. The CDR3 is 14 amino acids. Deletions cut 4 bases from V and 1 base from J, with 10 bases between. In germline, CDR1 is SGHKS, CDR2 YYEKEE (reference sequence).

This clonotype appeared once. The conserved phenylalanine or tryptophan is not found at the CDR3 terminus, so this likely reflects a read error. The gene calls are TRBV7-9 and TRBJ2-3, with TRBD2 matching over 12 bases. Germline values: CDR1 SEHNR, CDR2 FQNEAQ (reference sequence). CDR3 length: 14 amino acids. The CDR3 nucleotides are TGTGACAACAGCTACGGGACTAGCGGGGATACGCAGTATCTT. Amino acids: CDNSYGTSGDTQYL.

About this clonotype: One junction end disagrees with the germline gene, perhaps due to a read error. The chain recombines TRBV6-6 with TRBJ1-6; tentative D call: TRBD1 (6 bases). CDR3 length: 17 residues. Germline V CDR1 and CDR2: MNHNY, SVGAGI (reference sequence). For the CDR3, the DNA is TGTGCCAGCAGTCACTCGGGACAAACTAACCCGGGGTCACCCCTCCACTTT. This translates into CASSHSGQTNPGSPLHF.

This clonotype showed up many times. The CDR3 spells CASSPTGFNQPQHF. For the CDR3, the DNA is TGTGCCAGCAGCCCCACAGGGTTCAATCAGCCCCAGCATTTT. The V and J genes are TRBV6-5 and TRBJ1-5; weak D call: TRBD1 (6 bases). The CDR3 covers 14 residues. The ends were cut back, 6 bases at V and 3 bases at J, with 12 bases in the middle. The germline CDR1 and CDR2 sequences are MNHEY and SVGAGI.

By frequency in the sample, this clonotype is medium-sized. The chain is built from TRBV7-8 and TRBJ2-7; D is tentatively TRBD1 or TRBD2 (5 bases each). V was cut by 1 base and J by 0 bases, with 10 bases left in between. Germline V gene lookup returns CDR1 SGHVS and CDR2 FQNEAQ. The CDR3 is 15 amino acids. The CDR3 loop reads CASSLVPGTSYEQYF. In DNA form, the CDR3 reads TGTGCCAGCAGCTTAGTCCCAGGGACCTCCTACGAGCAGTACTTC. The full variable domain, completed using reference TRBV7-8 and TRBJ2-7, is GAGVSQSPRYKVAKRGQDVALRCDPISGHVSLFWYQQALGQGPEFLTYFQNEAQLDKSGLPSDRFFAERPEGSVSTLKIQRTQQEDSAVYLCASSLVPGTSYEQYFGPGTRLTVT.

This clonotype has more than one count but fewer than ten. The conserved phenylalanine or tryptophan is not found at the CDR3 terminus, so this likely reflects a read error. The gene calls are TRBV20-1 and TRBJ1-5; 11 nucleotides line up with TRBD1. V was clipped by 0 bases and J by 6 bases; unmatched bases: 4. CDR1 is DFQATT, CDR2 SNEGSKA, per germline (reference sequence). The CDR3 runs 15 residues. The CDR3 DNA follows: TGCAGTGCTAGAGAGGGACAGGGGGAAAGTCAGCCCCAGCATGGT. Protein: CSAREGQGESQPQHG.

This clonotype was seen many times. This chain connects TRBV6-1 to TRBJ1-4; possibly TRBD1 for D (5 bases). Trimming pared 0 bases from V and 8 bases from J, leaving 10 bases between. The CDR3 has 14 residues. Germline values: CDR1 MNHNS, CDR2 SASEGT. CDR3 sequence: CASSEAGDREKLFF. CDR3 DNA: TGTGCCAGCAGTGAAGCGGGGGATAGGGAAAAACTGTTTTTT.

By sample share, this clonotype is medium-sized. The gene calls are TRBV6-6 and TRBJ1-6; 8 positions agree with TRBD1. The CDR3 runs 17 residues. V was pared by 6 bases and J by 1 base, with 8 bases of the junction left unmatched. Germline lookup yields CDR1 MNHNY and CDR2 SVGAGI (reference sequence). CDR3 in DNA: TGTGCCAGCAGCGATCCCCAGGGGGCATCCTATAATTCACCCCTCCACTTT. It specifies CASSDPQGASYNSPLHF.

This clonotype has at least ten counts. This sequence joins TRBV6-1 and TRBJ2-1, with D hard to call. The ends were cut back, 1 base at V and 4 bases at J, with 11 bases in the middle. The germline V gene has CDR1 MNHNS and CDR2 SASEGT. CDR3 size: 15 residues. This CDR3 is CASSEEIEAYNEQFF. CDR3 DNA sequence: TGTGCCAGCAGTGAAGAAATAGAAGCTTACAATGAGCAGTTCTTC.

V and J are TRBV6-1 and TRBJ1-5, with TRBD1 matching over 9 bases. The CDR3 is made up of 15 amino acids. Losses at the gene ends were 7 bases for V and 2 bases for J; bases not matched to a gene: 6. CDR1 is MNHNS and CDR2 is SASEGT in the germline V gene. The CDR3 nucleotides read TGTGCCAGCAAACAGGGGGCGCCGGGCAATCAGCCCCAGCATTTT. Protein: CASKQGAPGNQPQHF.